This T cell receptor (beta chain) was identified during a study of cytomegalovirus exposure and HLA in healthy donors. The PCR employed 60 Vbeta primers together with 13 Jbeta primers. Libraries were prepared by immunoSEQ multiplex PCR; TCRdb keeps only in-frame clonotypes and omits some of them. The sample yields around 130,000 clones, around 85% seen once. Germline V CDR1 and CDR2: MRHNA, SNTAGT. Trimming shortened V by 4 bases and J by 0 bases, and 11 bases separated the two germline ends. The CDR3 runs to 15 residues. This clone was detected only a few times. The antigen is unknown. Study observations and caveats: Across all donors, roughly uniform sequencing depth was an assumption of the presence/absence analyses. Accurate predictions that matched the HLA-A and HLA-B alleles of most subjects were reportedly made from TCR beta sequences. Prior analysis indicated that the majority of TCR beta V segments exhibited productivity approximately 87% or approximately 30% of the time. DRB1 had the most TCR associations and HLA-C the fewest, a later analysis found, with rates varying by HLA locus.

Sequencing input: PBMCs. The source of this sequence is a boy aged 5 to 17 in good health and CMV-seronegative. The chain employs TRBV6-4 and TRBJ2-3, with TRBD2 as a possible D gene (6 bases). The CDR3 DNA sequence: TGTGCCAGCAGTGCCGGACTATCTAGCACAGATACGCAGTATTTT. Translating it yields CASSAGLSSTDTQYF.